Listed here is a single TCR beta chain. CDR3 length: 14 amino acids. J was trimmed by 7 bases and V by 0 bases; bases with no gene match: 6. The sample originates from a study of sequential checkpoint blockade in melanoma. Whole-study context: Randomization was 1:1 between first-line nivolumab→ipilimumab and ipilimumab→nivolumab. Maintenance nivolumab came after either treatment sequence.

TCRdb keeps only in-frame clones here, not all; method: immunoSEQ multiplex PCR. Seen here are around 20,000 clones, roughly 86% observed once, and the top ten hold approximately 10%. This sample's treatment: randomized to nivolumab then ipilimumab (arm A) or the reverse (arm B). The source of this sequence is a human donor with melanoma. The specimen was CD8+ T cells sorted from blood (inferred from file names), collected from a patient given nivolumab and ipilimumab in sequence. The V call is TRBV5-3, the J call TRBJ1-2; TRBD1 aligns across 7 bases. Being an ORF, TRBV5-3 has a function that is uncertain. The CDR3 protein is CARSLVPQGVGYTF. The CDR3 DNA is TGTGCCAGAAGCTTGGTTCCTCAGGGGGTTGGCTACACCTTC.